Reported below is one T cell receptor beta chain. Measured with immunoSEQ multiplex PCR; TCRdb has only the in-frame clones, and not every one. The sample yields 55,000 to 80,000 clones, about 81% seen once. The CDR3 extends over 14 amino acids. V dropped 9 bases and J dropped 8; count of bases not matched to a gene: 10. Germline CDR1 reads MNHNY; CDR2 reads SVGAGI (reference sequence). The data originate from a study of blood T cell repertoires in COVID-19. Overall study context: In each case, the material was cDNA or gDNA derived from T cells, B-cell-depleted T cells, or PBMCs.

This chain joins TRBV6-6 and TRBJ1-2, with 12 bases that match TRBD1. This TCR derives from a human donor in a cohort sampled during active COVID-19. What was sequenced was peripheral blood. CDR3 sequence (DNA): TGTGCCAGTAGCTGGGACAGGGGGCGAGCAGGCTACACCTTC. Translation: CASSWDRGRAGYTF.